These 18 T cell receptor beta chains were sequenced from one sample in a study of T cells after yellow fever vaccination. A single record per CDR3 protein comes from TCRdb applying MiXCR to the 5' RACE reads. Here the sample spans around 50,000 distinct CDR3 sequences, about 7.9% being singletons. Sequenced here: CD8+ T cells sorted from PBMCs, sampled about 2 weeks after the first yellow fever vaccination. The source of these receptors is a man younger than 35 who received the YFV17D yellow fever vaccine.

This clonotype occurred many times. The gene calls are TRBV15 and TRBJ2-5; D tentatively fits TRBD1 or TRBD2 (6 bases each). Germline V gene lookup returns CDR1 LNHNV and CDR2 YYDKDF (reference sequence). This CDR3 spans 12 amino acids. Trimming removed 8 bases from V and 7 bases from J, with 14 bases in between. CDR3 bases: TGTGCCACCGGTCTCGGAGGGGGGACCCAGTACTTC. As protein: CATGLGGGTQYF.

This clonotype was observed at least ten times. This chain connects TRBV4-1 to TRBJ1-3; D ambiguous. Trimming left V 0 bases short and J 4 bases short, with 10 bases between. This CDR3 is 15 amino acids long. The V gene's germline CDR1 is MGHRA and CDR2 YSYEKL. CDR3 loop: CASSQDRREGNTIYF. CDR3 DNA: TGCGCCAGCAGCCAAGATAGGCGGGAGGGAAACACCATATATTTT.

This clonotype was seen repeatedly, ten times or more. The DNA of the CDR3 is TGTGCCAGCAGTGATTGGGGGGACAGTCTAAAATTGCTAGCCAAAAACATTCAGTACTTC. Its translation: CASSDWGDSLKLLAKNIQYF. The V call is TRBV25-1, the J call TRBJ2-4, with D perhaps matching TRBD1 (7 bases). V was trimmed by 3 bases and J by 0 bases, leaving 24 bases between them. This CDR3 spans 20 amino acids. CDR1 MGHDK and CDR2 SYGVNS come from the germline V gene. Supplemented by reference TRBV25-1 and TRBJ2-4, the full variable domain reads EADIYQTPRYLVIGTGKKITLECSQTMGHDKMYWYQQDPGMELHLIHYSYGVNSTEKGDLSSESTVSRIRTEHFPLTLESARPSHTSQYLCASSDWGDSLKLLAKNIQYFGAGTRLSVL.

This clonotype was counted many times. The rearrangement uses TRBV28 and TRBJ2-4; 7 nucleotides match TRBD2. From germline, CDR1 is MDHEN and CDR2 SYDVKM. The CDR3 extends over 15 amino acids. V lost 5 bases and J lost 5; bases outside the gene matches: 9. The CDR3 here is CASSPPGGTQNIQYF. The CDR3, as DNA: TGTGCCAGCAGTCCCCCCGGGGGGACTCAAAACATTCAGTACTTC.

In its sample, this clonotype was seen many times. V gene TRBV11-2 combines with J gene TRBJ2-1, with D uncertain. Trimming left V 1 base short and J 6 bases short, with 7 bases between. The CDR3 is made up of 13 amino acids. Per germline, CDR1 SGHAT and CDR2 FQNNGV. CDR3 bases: TGTGCCAGCAGCTTAGGGGCCGGCAATGAGCAGTTCTTC. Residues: CASSLGAGNEQFF.

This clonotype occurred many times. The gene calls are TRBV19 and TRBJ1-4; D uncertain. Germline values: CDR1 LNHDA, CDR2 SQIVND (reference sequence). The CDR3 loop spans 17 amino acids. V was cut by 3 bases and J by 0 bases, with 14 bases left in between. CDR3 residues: CASSMRFWTSTNEKLFF. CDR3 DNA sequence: TGTGCCAGTAGTATGAGGTTCTGGACCTCAACTAATGAAAAACTGTTTTTT.

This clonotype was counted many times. This chain's CDR3 is CSVVQAGTYEQYV. CDR3 DNA: TGCAGCGTTGTTCAGGCCGGCACCTACGAGCAGTACGTC. The chain employs TRBV29-1 and TRBJ2-7; the D is unclear. CDR3 length equals 13 residues. CDR1 and CDR2 from the germline V gene are SQVTM and ANQGSEA. V was pared by 4 bases and J by 2 bases, with 12 bases between.

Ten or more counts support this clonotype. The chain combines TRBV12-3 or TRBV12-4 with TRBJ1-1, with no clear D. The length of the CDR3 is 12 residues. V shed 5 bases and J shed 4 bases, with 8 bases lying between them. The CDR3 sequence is CASSQLPTEAFF. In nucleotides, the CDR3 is TGTGCCAGCAGTCAACTGCCCACTGAAGCTTTCTTT.

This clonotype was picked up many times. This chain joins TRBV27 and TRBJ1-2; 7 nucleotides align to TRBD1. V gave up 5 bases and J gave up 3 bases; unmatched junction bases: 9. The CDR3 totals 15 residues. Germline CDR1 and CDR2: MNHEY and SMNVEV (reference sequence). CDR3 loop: CASSLRQGDYYGYTF. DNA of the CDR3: TGTGCCAGCAGTCTGCGACAGGGCGACTACTATGGCTACACCTTC.

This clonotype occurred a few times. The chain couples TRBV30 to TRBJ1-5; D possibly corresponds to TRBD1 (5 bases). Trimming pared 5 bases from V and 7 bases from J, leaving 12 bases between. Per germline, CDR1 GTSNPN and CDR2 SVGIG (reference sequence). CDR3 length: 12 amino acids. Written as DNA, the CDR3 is TGTGCCTGGCAGGCAGGGAGCCAGCCCCAGCATTTT. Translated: CAWQAGSQPQHF.

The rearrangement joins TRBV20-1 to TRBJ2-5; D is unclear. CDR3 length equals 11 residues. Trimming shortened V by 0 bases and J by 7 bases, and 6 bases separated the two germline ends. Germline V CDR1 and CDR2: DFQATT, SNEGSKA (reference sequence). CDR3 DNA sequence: TGCAGTGCTAGAGATATCAGGACCCAGTACTTC. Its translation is CSARDIRTQYF.

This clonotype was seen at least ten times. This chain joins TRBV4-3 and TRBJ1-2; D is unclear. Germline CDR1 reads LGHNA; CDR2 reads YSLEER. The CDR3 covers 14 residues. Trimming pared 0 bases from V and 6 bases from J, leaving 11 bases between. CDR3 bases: TGCGCCAGCAGCCAAGAGAAGTGGAGGCATGGCTACACCTTC. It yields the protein CASSQEKWRHGYTF.

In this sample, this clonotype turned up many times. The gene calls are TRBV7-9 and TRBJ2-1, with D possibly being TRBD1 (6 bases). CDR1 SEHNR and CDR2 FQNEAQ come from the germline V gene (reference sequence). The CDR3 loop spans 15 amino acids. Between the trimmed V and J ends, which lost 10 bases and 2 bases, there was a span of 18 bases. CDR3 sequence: CATQTQGITYNEQFF. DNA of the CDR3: TGTGCCACCCAAACCCAGGGGATAACCTACAATGAGCAGTTCTTC.

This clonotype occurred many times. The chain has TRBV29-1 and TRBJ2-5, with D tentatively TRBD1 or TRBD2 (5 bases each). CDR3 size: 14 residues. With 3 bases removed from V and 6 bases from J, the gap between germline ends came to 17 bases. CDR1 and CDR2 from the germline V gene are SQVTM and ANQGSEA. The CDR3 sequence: CSVETGPPAKTQYF. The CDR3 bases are TGCAGCGTTGAGACGGGACCCCCAGCAAAGACCCAGTACTTC.

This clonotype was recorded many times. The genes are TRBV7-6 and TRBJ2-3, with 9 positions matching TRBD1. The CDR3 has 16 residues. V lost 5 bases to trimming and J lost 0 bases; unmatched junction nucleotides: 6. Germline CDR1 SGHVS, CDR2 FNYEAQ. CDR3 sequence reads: CASSPSTGGSTDTQYF. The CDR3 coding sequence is TGTGCCAGCAGCCCCTCGACAGGGGGTAGCACAGATACGCAGTATTTT.

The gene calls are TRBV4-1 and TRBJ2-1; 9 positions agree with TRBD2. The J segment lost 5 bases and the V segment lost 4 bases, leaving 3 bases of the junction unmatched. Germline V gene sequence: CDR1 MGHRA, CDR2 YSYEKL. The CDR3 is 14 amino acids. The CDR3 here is CASSRAGGNNEQFF. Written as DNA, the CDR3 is TGCGCCAGCAGCCGAGCGGGGGGAAACAATGAGCAGTTCTTC.

The CDR3 DNA is TGTGCCAGCCTCCCCGCGGACTATGGTCGGGATGAGCAGTTCTTC. This gives the protein CASLPADYGRDEQFF. The J gene is TRBJ2-1, the V gene TRBV6-2 or TRBV6-3, with a tentative D call TRBD2 (6 bases). This CDR3 has 15 amino acids. Germline V CDR1 and CDR2: MNHEY, SVGEGT. Deletions cut 8 bases from V and 8 bases from J, with 22 bases between.

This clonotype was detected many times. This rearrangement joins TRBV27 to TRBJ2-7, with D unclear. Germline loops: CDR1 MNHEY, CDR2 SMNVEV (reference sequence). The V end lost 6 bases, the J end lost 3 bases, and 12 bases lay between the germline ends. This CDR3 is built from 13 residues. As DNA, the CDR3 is TGTGCCAGCAGCTATGGACCGAGCTACGAGCAGTACTTC. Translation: CASSYGPSYEQYF.